Listed below are T cell receptor beta chains from one sample, sequenced in a study of T-cell reconstitution after alpha-beta-depleted transplantation in children. TCRdb recomputed calls from the PCR reads with MiXCR, one row per CDR3 protein. Of approximately 520,000 distinct CDR3 sequences listed, roughly 33% are singletons. The specimen was PBMCs from the stem cell graft donor, collected from the stem cell graft. The source of these receptors is a human donor who donated a stem cell graft to a child with aplastic anemia. Both conserved end residues are part of each CDR3. Expanded clones are given a class, and other clones once, few, many or no size at all.

v_call clone_size cdr3_aa
TRBV18 - CASSPPETGTEAFF
TRBV5-4 - CASSSDYHLGLAKNIQYF
TRBV27 - CASGLVAVGKEQYF
TRBV18 - CASSFRRGELFF
TRBV29-1 - CSVGKGEAFF
TRBV6-5 - CASSYSRVTLPSTNEQFF
TRBV6-2/TRBV6-3 few CASSAPTDDGYTF
TRBV12-3/TRBV12-4 - CASRSGLSSYEQYF
TRBV5-1 few CASSFGGQGLDEQYF
TRBV12-3/TRBV12-4 few CASSSMGQGNTGELFF
TRBV29-1 - CSADDGTSGITGELFF
TRBV27 - CASSPGTPITYEQYF
TRBV11-2 - CASRYPKGGRETQYF
TRBV5-4 few CAYSREEGQETQYF
TRBV4-3 few CASSQVLGGDEQYF
TRBV7-9 - CASSLAGAGDNNEQFF
TRBV20-1 - CSAKGARADTQYF
TRBV7-2 - CASSLGSGTATEAFF
TRBV10-1 few CASSERIANYGYTF
TRBV29-1 - CSVTDQGTDTQYF
TRBV5-5 - CASSPDRDFLQQYF
TRBV24-1 few CATSDRTAAEAFF
TRBV7-2 - CASSQPVFDTQYF
TRBV18 few CASSPPTGFQETQYF
TRBV20-1 - CSPTQETQYF
TRBV28 - CASSSGQSKETQYF
TRBV7-6 few CASSPLMGKRPNYGYTF